This T cell receptor (beta chain) was observed in a study of T cell repertoires in cytomegalovirus infection. General study points: Carriage of CMV together with the relevant HLA was identifiable through cumulative public TCR beta family frequency.

The CDR3 has 16 residues. Germline V gene data show CDR1 as SGHTA and CDR2 as FQGNSA. V was pared by 4 bases and J by 8 bases, with 9 bases of the junction left unmatched. This clonotype was detected only a few times. Its antigen is undetermined. TCRdb redid the calling of the reads with MiXCR, one entry per CDR3 protein. Of some 560,000 distinct CDR3 sequences in the sample, under 45% were seen once. Material: cultured PBMCs, obtained from culture after CMV antigen stimulation. The source is a human donor in good health (CMV status not recorded). Some clones in this sample may be carry-over from other donors' samples. This chain joins TRBV7-2 and TRBJ2-4, with TRBD2 identical over 12 bases. CDR3 DNA sequence: TGTGCCAGCAGCTCTCCGGGAACTAGCGGGGGGCACATTCAGTACTTC. Translation: CASSSPGTSGGHIQYF.